This TCR beta chain was recorded in a study of cytomegalovirus exposure and HLA in healthy donors. A multiplex PCR was run with 60 Vbeta primers and 13 Jbeta primers. Here immunoSEQ multiplex PCR was the method, and the copy in TCRdb shows in-frame clones only, minus some. The table has about 160,000 clones, around 75% seen once. The CDR3 loop spans 14 amino acids. Trimming took off 6 bases at V and 7 bases at J, with 16 bases between the two ends. Germline values: CDR1 LGHNA, CDR2 YSLEER. Study-wide results and limits: Rare TCR sequences dominated, though some public TCRs recurred in many donors. Some highly shared sequence variants likely arose as a pipeline artifact.

About this clone: What it recognizes is unknown.

The V call is TRBV4-3, the J call TRBJ2-1, with TRBD2 as a possible D gene (6 bases). The receptor was isolated from a female donor in good health and CMV-seronegative. Sample: PBMCs. The CDR3 DNA reads as TGCGCCAGCAGTAGGGACTGGGGCGTTAATGAGCAGTTCTTC. As protein: CASSRDWGVNEQFF.